This T cell receptor (beta chain) originates from a study of identical twins. This clonotype was detected many times. CDR3 length equals 14 residues. With 6 bases clipped from V and 7 bases from J, the junction kept 8 bases outside the gene matches. TCRdb itself ran the 5' RACE reads through MiXCR, one entry per CDR3 protein. The sample consists of hundreds of thousands of distinct CDR3 sequences, less than 7% of them appearing once. This TCR was recovered from a man between 18 and 29 years old in good health. V usage is TRBV12-3 or TRBV12-4 and J usage is TRBJ2-2; 7 positions match TRBD2. Sequencing input: naive T cells sorted from blood. Here the CDR3 DNA reads TGTGCCAGCAGAGCGGGACTCCTGTACGGGGAGCTGTTTTTT. Amino acid sequence: CASRAGLLYGELFF.